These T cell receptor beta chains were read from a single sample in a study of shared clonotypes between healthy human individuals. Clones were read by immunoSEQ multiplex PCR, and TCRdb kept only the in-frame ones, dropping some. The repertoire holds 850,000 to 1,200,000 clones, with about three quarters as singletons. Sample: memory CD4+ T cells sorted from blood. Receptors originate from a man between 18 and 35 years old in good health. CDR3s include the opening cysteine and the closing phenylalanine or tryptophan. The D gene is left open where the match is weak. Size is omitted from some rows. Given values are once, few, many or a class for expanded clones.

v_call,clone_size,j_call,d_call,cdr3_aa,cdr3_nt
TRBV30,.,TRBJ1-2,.,CAWSVGTAYGYTF,TGTGCCTGGAGTGTGGGCACGGCGTATGGCTACACCTTC
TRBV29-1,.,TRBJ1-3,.,CSVETNSGNTIYF,TGCAGCGTTGAGACAAACTCTGGAAACACCATATATTTT
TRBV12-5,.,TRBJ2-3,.,CASGGGNTDTQYF,TGTGCTAGTGGGGGGGGAAACACAGATACGCAGTATTTT
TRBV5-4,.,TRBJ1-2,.,CASSPGLDYGYTF,TGTGCCAGCAGTCCCGGCCTGGACTATGGCTACACCTTC
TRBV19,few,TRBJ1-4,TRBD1,CASSYPGQGGKLFF,TGTGCCAGTAGTTACCCGGGACAGGGAGGAAAACTGTTTTTT
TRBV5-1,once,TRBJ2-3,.,CASSLWGLSTDTQYF,TGCGCCAGCAGCTTGTGGGGCCTAAGCACAGATACGCAGTATTTT
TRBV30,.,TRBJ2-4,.,CAWSGDSRAKNIQYF,TGTGCCTGGAGCGGGGACTCTCGGGCCAAAAACATTCAGTACTTC
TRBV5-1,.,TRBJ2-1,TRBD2,CASSLYSGRVTYNEQFF,TGCGCCAGCAGCCTCTATAGCGGGAGGGTCACCTACAATGAGCAGTTCTTC
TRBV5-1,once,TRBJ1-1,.,CASILFRDRWPLNTEAFF,TGCGCCAGCATCCTATTCCGGGACCGATGGCCCCTAAACACTGAAGCTTTCTTT
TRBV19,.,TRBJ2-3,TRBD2,CASSGTRQVSRGDGDTQYF,TGTGCCAGTTCAGGGACTAGGCAAGTCTCGCGGGGGGATGGAGATACGCAGTATTTT
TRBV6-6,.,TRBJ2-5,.,CASRSGRPGQETQYF,TGTGCCAGCAGGTCAGGACGGCCCGGCCAAGAGACCCAGTACTTC
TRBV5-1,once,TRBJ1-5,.,CASSLSGGTNQPQHF,TGCGCCAGCAGCTTGTCGGGGGGGACCAATCAGCCCCAGCATTTT
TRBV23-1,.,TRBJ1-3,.,CASRRGAPDTIYF,TGCGCCAGTCGGCGGGGGGCCCCGGACACCATATATTTT
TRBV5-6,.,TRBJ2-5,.,CASSFESQETQYF,TGTGCCAGCAGCTTCGAAAGCCAAGAGACCCAGTACTTC
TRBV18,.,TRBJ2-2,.,CASSLRSGVPTGELFF,TGTGCCAGCTCATTGAGATCCGGGGTTCCCACCGGGGAGCTGTTTTTT
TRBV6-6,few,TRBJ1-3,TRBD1,CASSYLGTGSNTIYF,TGTGCCAGCAGTTACTTGGGGACAGGGTCGAACACCATATATTTT
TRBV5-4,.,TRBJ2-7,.,CASSLDNREQYF,TGTGCCAGCAGCTTGGACAATCGGGAGCAGTACTTC
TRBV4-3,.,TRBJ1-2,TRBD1,CASSHPGGHGYTF,TGCGCCAGCAGCCATCCAGGGGGCCATGGCTACACCTTC
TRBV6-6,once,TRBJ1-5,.,CASSYSSQGSNQPQHF,TGTGCCAGCAGTTACTCCTCTCAGGGTAGCAATCAGCCCCAGCATTTT
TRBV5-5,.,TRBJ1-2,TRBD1,CASSGVTGSYGYTF,TGTGCCAGCAGTGGCGTGACAGGGAGCTATGGCTACACCTTC
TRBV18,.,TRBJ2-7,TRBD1,CASSPPQGQGVYEQYF,TGTGCCAGCTCACCCCCCCAGGGACAGGGGGTCTACGAGCAGTACTTC
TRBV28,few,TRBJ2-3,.,CASSVGWGGGIDTQYF,TGTGCCAGCAGTGTGGGGTGGGGAGGGGGCATAGATACGCAGTATTTT
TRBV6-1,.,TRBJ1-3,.,CASSEVWQRIGGNTIYF,TGTGCCAGCAGTGAAGTTTGGCAGAGGATCGGTGGAAACACCATATATTTT
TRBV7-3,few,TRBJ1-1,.,CASSLGQRNTEAFF,TGTGCCAGCAGCTTAGGGCAGCGGAACACTGAAGCTTTCTTT
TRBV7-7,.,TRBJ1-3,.,CASSLTASGNTIYF,TGTGCTAGCAGCTTGACAGCGTCTGGAAACACCATATATTTT
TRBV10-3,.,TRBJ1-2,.,CAPEHGDGYTF,TGTGCCCCCGAGCATGGGGATGGCTACACCTTC
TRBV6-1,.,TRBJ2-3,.,CASSEGLGGDTQYF,TGTGCCAGCAGTGAAGGTTTAGGGGGAGATACGCAGTATTTT